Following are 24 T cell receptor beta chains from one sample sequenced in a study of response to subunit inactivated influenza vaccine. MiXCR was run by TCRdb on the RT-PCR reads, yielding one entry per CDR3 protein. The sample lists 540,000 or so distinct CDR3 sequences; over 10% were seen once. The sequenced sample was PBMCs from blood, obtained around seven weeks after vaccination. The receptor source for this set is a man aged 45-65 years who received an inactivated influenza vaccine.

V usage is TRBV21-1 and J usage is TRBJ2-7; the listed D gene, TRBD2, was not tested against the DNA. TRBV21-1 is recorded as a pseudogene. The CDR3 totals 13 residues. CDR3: CASSERASYEQYF. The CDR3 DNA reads TGTGCCAGCAGCGAGCGGGCCTCCTACGAGCAGTACTTC.

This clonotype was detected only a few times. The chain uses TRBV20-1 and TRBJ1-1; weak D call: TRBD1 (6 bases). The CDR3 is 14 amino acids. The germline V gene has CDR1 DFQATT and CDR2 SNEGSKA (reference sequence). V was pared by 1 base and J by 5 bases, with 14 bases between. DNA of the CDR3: TGCAGTGCTAGAGTCTCCGACAGGAGGACTGAAGCTTTCTTT. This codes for CSARVSDRRTEAFF.

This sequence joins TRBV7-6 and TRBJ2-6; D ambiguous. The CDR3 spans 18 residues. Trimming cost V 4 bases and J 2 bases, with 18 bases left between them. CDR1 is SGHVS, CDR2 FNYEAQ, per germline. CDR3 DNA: TGTGCCAGCAGCTCCAGCCTATTCGGGCTGGCTGGGGCCAACGTCCTGACTTTC. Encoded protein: CASSSSLFGLAGANVLTF.

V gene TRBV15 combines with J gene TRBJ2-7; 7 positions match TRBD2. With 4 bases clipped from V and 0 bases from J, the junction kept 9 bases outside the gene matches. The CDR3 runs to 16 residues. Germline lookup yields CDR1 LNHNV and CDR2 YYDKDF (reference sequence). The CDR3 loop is CATSNPSGTNSYEQYF. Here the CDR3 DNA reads TGTGCCACCAGCAACCCCAGCGGGACCAACTCCTACGAGCAGTACTTC.

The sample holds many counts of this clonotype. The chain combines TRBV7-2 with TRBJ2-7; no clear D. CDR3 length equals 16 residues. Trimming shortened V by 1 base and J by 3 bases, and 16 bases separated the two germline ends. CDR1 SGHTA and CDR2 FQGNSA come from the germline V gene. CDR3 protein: CASSLGLPPHLYEQYF. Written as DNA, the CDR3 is TGTGCCAGCAGCTTAGGCCTCCCCCCTCACCTCTACGAGCAGTACTTC.

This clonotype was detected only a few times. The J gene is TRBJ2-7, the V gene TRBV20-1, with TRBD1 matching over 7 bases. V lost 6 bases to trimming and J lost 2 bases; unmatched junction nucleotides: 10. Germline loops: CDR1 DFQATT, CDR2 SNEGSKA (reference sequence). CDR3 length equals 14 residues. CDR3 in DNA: TGCAGTGCGTGGACAGGTCGAGGAACCTACGAGCAGTACTTC. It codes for CSAWTGRGTYEQYF.

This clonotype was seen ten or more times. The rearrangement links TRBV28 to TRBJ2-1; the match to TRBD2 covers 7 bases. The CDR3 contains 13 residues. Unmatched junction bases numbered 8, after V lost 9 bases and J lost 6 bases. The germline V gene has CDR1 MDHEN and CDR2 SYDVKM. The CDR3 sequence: CASSAGTTNEQFF. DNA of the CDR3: TGTGCCAGTTCAGCGGGGACTACCAATGAGCAGTTCTTC.

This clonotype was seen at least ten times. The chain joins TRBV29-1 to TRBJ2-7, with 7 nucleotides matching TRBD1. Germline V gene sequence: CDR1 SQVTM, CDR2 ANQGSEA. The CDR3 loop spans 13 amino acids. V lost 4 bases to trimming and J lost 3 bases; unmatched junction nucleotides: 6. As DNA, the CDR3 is TGCAGCGTTGTCGACAGGGTGTACTACGAGCAGTACTTC. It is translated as CSVVDRVYYEQYF.

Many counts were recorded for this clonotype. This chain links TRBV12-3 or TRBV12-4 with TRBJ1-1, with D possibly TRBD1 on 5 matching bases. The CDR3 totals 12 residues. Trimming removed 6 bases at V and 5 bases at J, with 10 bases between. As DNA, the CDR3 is TGTGCCAGCAGGTGGGGGAGTACTGAAGCTTTCTTT. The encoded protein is CASRWGSTEAFF.

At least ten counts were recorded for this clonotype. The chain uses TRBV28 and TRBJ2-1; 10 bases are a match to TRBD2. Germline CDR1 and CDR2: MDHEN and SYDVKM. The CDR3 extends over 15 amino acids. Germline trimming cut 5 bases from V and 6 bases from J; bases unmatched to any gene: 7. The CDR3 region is CASSRPGLASNEQFF. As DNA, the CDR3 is TGTGCCAGCAGTCGACCGGGACTAGCGTCCAATGAGCAGTTCTTC. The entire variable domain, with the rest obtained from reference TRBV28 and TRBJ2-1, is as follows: DVKVTQSSRYLVKRTGEKVFLECVQDMDHENMFWYRQDPGLGLRLIYFSYDVKMKEKGDIPEGYSVSREKKERFSLILESASTNQTSMYLCASSRPGLASNEQFFGPGTRLTVL.

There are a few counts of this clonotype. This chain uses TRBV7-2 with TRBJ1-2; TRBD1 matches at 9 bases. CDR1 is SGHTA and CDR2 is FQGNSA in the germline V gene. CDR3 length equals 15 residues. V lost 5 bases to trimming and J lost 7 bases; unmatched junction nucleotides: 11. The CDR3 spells CASSGLGQGNAGYTF. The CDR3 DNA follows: TGTGCCAGCAGCGGACTGGGACAGGGTAATGCTGGCTACACCTTC.

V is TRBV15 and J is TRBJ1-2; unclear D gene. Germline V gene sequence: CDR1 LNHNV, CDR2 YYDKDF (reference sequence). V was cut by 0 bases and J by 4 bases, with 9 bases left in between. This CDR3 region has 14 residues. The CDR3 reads CATSRDRSGYGYTF. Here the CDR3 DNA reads TGTGCCACCAGCAGAGACCGTTCTGGCTATGGCTACACCTTC.

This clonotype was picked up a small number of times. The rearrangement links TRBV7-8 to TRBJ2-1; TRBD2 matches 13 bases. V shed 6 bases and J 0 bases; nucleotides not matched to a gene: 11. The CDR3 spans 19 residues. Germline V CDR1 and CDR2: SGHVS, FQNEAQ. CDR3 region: CASRGRTSGSPSSYNEQFF. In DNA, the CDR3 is TGTGCCAGCAGAGGAAGGACTAGCGGGAGCCCGAGCTCCTACAATGAGCAGTTCTTC.

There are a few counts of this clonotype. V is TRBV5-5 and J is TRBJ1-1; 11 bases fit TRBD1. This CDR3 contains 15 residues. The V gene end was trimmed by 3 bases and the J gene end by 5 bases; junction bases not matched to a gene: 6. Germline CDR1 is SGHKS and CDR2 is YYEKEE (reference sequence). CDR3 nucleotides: TGTGCCAGCAGCTCCGGACAGGGGGCCGGAACTGAAGCTTTCTTT. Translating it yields CASSSGQGAGTEAFF.

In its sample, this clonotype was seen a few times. CDR3 nucleotides: TGTGCCAGCAGCTCTGGGTTGGGGAACTATGGCTACACCTTC. Its protein is CASSSGLGNYGYTF. This rearrangement joins TRBV5-5 to TRBJ1-2; D unresolved. This CDR3 contains 14 residues. Germline CDR1 SGHKS, CDR2 YYEKEE (reference sequence). V was trimmed by 3 bases and J by 2 bases, leaving 11 bases between them.

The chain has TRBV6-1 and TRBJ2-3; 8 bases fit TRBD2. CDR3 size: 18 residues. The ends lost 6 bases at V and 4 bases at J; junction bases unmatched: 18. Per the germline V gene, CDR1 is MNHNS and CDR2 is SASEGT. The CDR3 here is CASRRSRGHSGVPDTQYF. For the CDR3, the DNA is TGTGCCAGCAGACGGAGTCGAGGTCATAGCGGGGTTCCAGATACGCAGTATTTT.

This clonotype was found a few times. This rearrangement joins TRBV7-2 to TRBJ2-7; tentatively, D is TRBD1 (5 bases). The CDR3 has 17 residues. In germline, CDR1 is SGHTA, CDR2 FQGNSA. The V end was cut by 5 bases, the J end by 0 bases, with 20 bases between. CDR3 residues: CASSPSTGVYSSYEQYF. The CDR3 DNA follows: TGTGCCAGCAGCCCTTCCACAGGAGTGTACTCCTCCTACGAGCAGTACTTC.

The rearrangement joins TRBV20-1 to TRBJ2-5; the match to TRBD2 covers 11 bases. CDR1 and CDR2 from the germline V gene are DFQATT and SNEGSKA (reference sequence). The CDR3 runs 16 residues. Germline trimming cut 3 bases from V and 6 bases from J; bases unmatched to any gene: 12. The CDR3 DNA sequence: TGCAGTGCTAGTAGCGGGGGGGCGGCGTTCGGGCAGACCCAGTACTTC. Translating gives CSASSGGAAFGQTQYF.

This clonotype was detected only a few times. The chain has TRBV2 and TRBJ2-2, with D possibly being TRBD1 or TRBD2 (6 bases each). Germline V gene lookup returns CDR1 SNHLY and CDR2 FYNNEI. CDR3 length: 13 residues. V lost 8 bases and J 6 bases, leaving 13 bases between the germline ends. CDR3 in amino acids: CASEGGRSGELFF. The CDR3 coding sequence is TGTGCCAGCGAGGGGGGCAGGTCCGGGGAGCTGTTTTTT.

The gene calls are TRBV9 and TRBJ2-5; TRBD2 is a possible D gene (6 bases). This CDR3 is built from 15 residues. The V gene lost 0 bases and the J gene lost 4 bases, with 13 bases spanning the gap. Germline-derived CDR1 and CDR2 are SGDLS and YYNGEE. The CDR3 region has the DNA TGTGCCAGCAGCGTAGCGGTCCAAGCGGGAGAGACCCAGTACTTC. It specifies CASSVAVQAGETQYF.

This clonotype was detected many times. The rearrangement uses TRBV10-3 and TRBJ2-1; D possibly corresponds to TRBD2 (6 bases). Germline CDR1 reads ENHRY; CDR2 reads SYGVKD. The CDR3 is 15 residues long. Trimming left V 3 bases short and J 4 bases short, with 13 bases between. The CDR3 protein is CAISDPRLGYNEQFF. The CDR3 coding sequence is TGTGCCATCAGTGACCCCCGACTAGGGTACAATGAGCAGTTCTTC.

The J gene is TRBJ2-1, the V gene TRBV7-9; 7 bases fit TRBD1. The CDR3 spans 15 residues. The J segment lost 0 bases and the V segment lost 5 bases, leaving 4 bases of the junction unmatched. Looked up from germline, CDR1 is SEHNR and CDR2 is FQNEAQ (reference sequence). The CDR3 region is CASSADRVSYNEQFF. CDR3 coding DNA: TGTGCCAGCAGCGCCGACAGGGTCTCCTACAATGAGCAGTTCTTC.

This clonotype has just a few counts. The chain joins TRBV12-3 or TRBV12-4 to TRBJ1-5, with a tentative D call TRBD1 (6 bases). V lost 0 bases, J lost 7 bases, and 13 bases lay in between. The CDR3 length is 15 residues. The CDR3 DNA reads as TGTGCCAGCAGTTTAGCTTCAGGGACAAGGCAGCCCCAGCATTTT. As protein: CASSLASGTRQPQHF.

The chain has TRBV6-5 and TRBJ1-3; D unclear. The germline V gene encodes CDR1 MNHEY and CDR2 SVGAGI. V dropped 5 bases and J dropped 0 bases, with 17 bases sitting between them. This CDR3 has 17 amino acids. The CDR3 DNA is TGTGCCAGCAGTCTATCGAACCTGCCGGGCTCTGGAAACACCATATATTTT. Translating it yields CASSLSNLPGSGNTIYF.